This T cell receptor (beta chain) was identified during a study of lymphopenia after photon versus proton radiotherapy. Deletions cut 2 bases from V and 3 bases from J, with 10 bases between. Germline V gene data show CDR1 as SGHTA and CDR2 as FQGTGA. The CDR3 loop spans 15 amino acids. Study-level points and caveats: Oligoclonal CD8+ Temra expansion after nadir drove photon patients' diversity drop. Post-nadir TCR diversity decline inversely tracked overall survival among those who died. Under photons, naive T cells and diversity fell while effector/memory populations rose.

This clone appeared once. The antigen is not known. Repertoires were generated with immunoSEQ multiplex PCR, while TCRdb's copy carries only in-frame clones and drops some. The data contain over 40,000 clones, 92% of them seen just once; the ten biggest clones take up roughly 18%. The chain couples TRBV7-3 to TRBJ2-2; tentative D call: TRBD1 (6 bases). The sample consisted of peripheral blood, taken from a patient treated with photon-based radiotherapy. The TCR sequence derives from a woman between 40 and 55 years old with cholangiocarcinoma. Here the CDR3 reads CASSLQGRDTGELFF. The DNA of the CDR3 is TGTGCCAGCAGCTTACAGGGGCGAGACACCGGGGAGCTGTTTTTT.